What follows are 6 T cell receptor beta chains derived from one specimen sequenced in a study of T cells expressing NK-cell markers. TCRdb re-called the 5' RACE reads and gives one entry per CDR3 protein, without DNA. In all, the sample yields 400,000 or so distinct CDR3 sequences. Sequencing used blood T cells: a sorted CD56 or NKG2C T cell subset, CD4+ or CD8+ T cells, or bulk PBMC T cells (not recorded which). These receptors originate from a woman between 45 and 65 years old in good health.

This chain connects TRBV9 to TRBJ1-4; checking the TCRdb D call of TRBD1 is not possible without DNA. Germline CDR1 SGDLS, CDR2 YYNGEE. CDR3 length: 14 amino acids. This chain's CDR3 is CASSVGPGGAKLFF.

V and J are TRBV24-1 and TRBJ1-5; TCRdb's D call of TRBD1 is untestable without DNA. Germline V gives CDR1 KGHDR, CDR2 SFDVKD. The CDR3 is made up of 14 amino acids. The CDR3 sequence: CATSGQGYNQPQHF.

V and J are TRBV27 and TRBJ1-1. The germline V gene encodes CDR1 MNHEY and CDR2 SMNVEV (reference sequence). CDR3 length equals 13 residues. The CDR3 spells CASLGGSLTEAFF.

The rearrangement joins TRBV12-3 or TRBV12-4 to TRBJ2-1; TCRdb's D call of TRBD2 is untestable without DNA. There are 15 residues in the CDR3. This CDR3 is CASRPTSGRMGEQFF.

The rearrangement links TRBV5-1 to TRBJ2-1. Per the germline V gene, CDR1 is SGHRS and CDR2 is YFSETQ. This CDR3 is built from 14 residues. This CDR3 is CASSLVTGFNEQFF.

The chain carries TRBV7-9 and TRBJ2-7. Germline V gives CDR1 SEHNR, CDR2 FQNEAQ (reference sequence). This CDR3 is 13 amino acids long. The CDR3 is CASSSANHNEQYF.